The clone carrying this T cell receptor (beta chain) is termed medium-sized. The antigen is not known. This beta chain is an off-target read within a library intended for alpha chains, so its frequency means little. Each molecule of TCR cDNA was tagged with one unique molecular identifier. TCRdb called the 5' RACE reads again in MiXCR, with one record for every CDR3 protein. This table has over 10,000 distinct CDR3 sequences, 5.6% appearing once. The CDR3 loop spans 13 amino acids. V gave up 5 bases and J gave up 1 base, with 9 bases separating them. Germline loops: CDR1 SEHNR, CDR2 FQNEAQ (reference sequence). The time point: sample taken at primary tumor resection. Samples were obtained from approximately 72 donors, all untreated early-stage non-small cell lung cancer patients. These data belong to a study of spatial heterogeneity in lung cancer. Study details: Counts of TCR transcripts in tumor regions tracked strongly with a T cell module score that came from matched bulk RNA-seq.

Study findings and constraints: Mutation tallies in tumors tracked expanded intratumoral alpha and beta TCR counts.

Sequences were derived from lung tumor tissue, sampled at surgery. The clonotype comes from a female donor with early-stage non-small cell lung cancer. The rearrangement links TRBV7-9 to TRBJ2-7; D possibly corresponds to TRBD1 (5 bases). As DNA, the CDR3 is TGTGCCAGCAGCCCGACAGCGTCCTACGAGCAGTACTTC. Translating gives CASSPTASYEQYF.